This T cell receptor (beta chain) was sequenced in a study of blood T cell repertoires in COVID-19. This CDR3 has 13 residues. Germline V gene sequence: CDR1 LNHDA, CDR2 SQIVND (reference sequence). The trim removed 8 bases at V and 0 bases at J, leaving 3 bases unmatched. The study drew participants aged roughly 18 to 95 years from 24 US areas. Using immunoSEQ multiplex PCR, the repertoire was profiled, and TCRdb retains in-frame clones only, with some absent. The data contain around 200,000 clones, around 86% of them seen just once; the ten biggest clones take up 4.5% to 6.5%. The source material was PBMCs or T cells enriched from blood (not recorded which). The chain is built from TRBV19 and TRBJ1-1; TRBD1 matches at 7 bases. The source is a man aged 35 to 55 with acute COVID-19. The CDR3 sequence is CASRTGLNTEAFF. The CDR3 DNA reads TGTGCCAGTCGGACAGGTTTGAACACTGAAGCTTTCTTT.